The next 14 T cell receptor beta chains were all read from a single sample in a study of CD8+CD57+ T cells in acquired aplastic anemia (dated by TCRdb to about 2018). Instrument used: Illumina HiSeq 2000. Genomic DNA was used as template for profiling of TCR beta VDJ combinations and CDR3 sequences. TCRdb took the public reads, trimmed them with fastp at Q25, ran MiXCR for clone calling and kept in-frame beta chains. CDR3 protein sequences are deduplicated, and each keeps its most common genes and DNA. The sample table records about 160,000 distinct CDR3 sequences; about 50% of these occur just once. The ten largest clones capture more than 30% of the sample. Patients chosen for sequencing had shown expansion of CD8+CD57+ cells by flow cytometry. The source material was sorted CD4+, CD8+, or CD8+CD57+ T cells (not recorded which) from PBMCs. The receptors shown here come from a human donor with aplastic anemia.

This CDR3 reads CATSREGGSQGYEQYF. Here the CDR3 DNA reads TGTGCCACCAGCAGAGAGGGGGGGTCTCAGGGCTACGAGCAGTACTTC. The V and J genes are TRBV15 and TRBJ2-7, with 7 nucleotides matching TRBD2. This CDR3 comprises 16 residues. The V gene's germline CDR1 is LNHNV and CDR2 YYDKDF (reference sequence). Trimming removed 0 bases from V and 3 bases from J; junction bases left unmatched: 8.

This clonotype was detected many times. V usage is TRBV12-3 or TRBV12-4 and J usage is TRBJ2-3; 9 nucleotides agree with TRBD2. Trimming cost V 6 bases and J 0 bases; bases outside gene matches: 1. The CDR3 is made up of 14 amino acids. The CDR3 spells CASSLAGSTDTQYF. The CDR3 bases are TGTGCCAGCAGCCTAGCGGGGAGCACAGATACGCAGTATTTT.

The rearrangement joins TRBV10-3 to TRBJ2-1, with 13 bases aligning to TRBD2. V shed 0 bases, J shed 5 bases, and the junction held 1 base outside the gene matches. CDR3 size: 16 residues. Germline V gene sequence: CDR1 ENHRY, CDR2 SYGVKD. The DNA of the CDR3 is TGTGCCATCAGTGAGTCCGGGACTAGCGGGGACAATGAGCAGTTCTTC. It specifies CAISESGTSGDNEQFF.

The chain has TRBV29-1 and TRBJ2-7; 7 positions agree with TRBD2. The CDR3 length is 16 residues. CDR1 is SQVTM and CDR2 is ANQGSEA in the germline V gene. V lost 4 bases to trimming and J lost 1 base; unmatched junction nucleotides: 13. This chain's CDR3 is CSVGGGGLAASYEQYF. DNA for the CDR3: TGCAGCGTTGGTGGGGGTGGTCTAGCGGCTTCCTACGAGCAGTACTTC.

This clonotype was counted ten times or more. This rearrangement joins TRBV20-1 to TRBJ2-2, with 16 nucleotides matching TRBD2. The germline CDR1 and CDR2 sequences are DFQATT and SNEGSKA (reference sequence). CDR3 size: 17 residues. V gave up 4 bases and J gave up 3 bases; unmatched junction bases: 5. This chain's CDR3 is CSAKGLAGGKDTGELFF. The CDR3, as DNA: TGCAGTGCTAAGGGACTAGCGGGAGGGAAGGACACCGGGGAGCTGTTTTTT.

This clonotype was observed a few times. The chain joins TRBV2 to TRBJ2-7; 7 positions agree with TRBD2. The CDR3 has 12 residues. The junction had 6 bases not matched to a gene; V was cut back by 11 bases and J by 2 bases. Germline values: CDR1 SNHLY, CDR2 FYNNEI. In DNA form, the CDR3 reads TGTGCCGGCGGGCTAGCGGCCTACGAGCAGTACTTC. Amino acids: CAGGLAAYEQYF.

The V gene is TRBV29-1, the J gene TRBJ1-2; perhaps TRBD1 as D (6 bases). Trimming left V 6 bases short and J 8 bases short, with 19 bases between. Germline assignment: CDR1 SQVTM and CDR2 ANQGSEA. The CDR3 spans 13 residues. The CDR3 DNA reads TGCAGCGTGGCGGACAGCCGGGGACTGGGCTACACCTTC. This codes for CSVADSRGLGYTF. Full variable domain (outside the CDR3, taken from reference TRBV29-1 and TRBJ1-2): SAVISQKPSRDICQRGTSLTIQCQVDSQVTMMFWYRQQPGQSLTLIATANQGSEATYESGFVIDKFPISRPNLTFSTLTVSNMSPEDSSIYLCSVADSRGLGYTFGSGTRLTVV.

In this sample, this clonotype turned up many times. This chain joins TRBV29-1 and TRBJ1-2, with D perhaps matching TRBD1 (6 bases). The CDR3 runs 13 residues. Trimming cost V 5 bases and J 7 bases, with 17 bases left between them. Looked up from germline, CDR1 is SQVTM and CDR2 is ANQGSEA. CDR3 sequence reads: CSVWWGAVGGYTF. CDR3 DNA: TGCAGCGTTTGGTGGGGGGCGGTTGGTGGCTACACCTTC.

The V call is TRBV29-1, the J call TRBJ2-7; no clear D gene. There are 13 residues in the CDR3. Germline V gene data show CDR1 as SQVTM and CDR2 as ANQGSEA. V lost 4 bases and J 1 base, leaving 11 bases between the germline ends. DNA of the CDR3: TGCAGCGTTGTGGGCAGGCTTTCCTACGAGCAGTACTTC. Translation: CSVVGRLSYEQYF.

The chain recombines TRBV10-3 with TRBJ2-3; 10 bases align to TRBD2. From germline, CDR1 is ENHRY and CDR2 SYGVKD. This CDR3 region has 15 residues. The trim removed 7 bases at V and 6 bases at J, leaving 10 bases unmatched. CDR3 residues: CAITEAGGQGDTQYF. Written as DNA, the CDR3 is TGTGCCATCACTGAAGCGGGGGGGCAGGGGGATACGCAGTATTTT.

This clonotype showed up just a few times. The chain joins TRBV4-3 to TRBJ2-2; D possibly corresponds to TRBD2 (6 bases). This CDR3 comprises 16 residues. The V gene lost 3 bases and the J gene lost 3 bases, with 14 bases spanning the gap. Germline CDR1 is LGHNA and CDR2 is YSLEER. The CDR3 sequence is CASSHLAGGYTGELFF. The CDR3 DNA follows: TGCGCCAGCAGCCATCTGGCAGGAGGGTACACCGGGGAGCTGTTTTTT.

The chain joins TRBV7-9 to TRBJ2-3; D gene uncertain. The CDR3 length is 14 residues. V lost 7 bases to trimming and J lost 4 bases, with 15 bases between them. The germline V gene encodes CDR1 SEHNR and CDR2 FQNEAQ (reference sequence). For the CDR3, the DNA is TGTGCCAGCACTCAAGGGTCCAGCCCAGATACGCAGTATTTT. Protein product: CASTQGSSPDTQYF.

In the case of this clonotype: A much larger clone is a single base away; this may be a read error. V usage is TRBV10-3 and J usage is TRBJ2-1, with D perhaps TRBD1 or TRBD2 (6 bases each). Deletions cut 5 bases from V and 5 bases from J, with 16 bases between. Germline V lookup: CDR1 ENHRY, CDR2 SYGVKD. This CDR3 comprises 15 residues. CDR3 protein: CAISTRGGGDNEQFF. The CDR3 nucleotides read TGTGCCATCAGTACCCGAGGGGGAGGAGACAATGAGCAGTTCTTC.

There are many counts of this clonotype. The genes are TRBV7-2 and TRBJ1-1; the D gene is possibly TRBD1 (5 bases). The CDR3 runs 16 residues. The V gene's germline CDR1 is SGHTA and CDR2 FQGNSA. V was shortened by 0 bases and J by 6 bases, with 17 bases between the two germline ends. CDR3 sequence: CASSLAGTYRIAEAFF. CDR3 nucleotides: TGTGCCAGCAGCTTAGCAGGGACGTACAGGATAGCTGAAGCTTTCTTT. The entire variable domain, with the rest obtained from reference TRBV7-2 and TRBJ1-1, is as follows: GAGVSQSPSNKVTEKGKDVELRCDPISGHTALYWYRQSLGQGLEFLIYFQGNSAPDKSGLPSDRFSAERTGGSVSTLTIQRTQQEDSAVYLCASSLAGTYRIAEAFFGQGTRLTVV.